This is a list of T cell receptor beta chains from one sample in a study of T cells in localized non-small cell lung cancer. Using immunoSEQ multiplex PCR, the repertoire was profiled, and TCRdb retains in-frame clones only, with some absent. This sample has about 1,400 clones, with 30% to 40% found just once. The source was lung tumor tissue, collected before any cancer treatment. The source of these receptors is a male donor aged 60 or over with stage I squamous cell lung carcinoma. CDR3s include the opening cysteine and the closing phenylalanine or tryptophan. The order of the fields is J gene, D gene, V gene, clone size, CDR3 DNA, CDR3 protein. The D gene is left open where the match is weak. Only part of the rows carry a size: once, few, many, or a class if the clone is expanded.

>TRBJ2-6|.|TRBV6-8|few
TGTGCCAGCAGTGCCCTTTGGGGCATCTCTGGGGCCAACGTCCTGACTTTC
CASSALWGISGANVLTF
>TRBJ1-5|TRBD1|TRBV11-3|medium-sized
TGTGCCAGCAGCGCGCCGGGACAGGGGAATCAGCCCCAGCATTTT
CASSAPGQGNQPQHF
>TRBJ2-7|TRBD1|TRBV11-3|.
TGTGCCAACAGCCAACAGGGACAGAGGAGTTACGAGCAGTACTTC
CANSQQGQRSYEQYF
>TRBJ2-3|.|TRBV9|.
TGTGCCAGCAGCGTAGCCCAGGGCGGGAAAGATACGCAGTATTTT
CASSVAQGGKDTQYF
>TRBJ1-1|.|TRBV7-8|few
TGTGCCAGCAGCTTATACAGGGTCGGTGACACTGAAGCTTTCTTT
CASSLYRVGDTEAFF
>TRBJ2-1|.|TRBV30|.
TGTGCCTGGAGTGGCAGGCGAAGCTCCTACAATGAGCAGTTCTTC
CAWSGRRSSYNEQFF
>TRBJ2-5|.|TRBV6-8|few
TGTGCCAGCAGTTGGCAACGGGAGACCCAGTACTTC
CASSWQRETQYF
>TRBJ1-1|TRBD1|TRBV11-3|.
TGTGCCAGCAGCTCGATGGGACAGGGAGGCACTGAAGCTTTCTTT
CASSSMGQGGTEAFF
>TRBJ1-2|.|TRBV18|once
TGTGCCAGCTCACCAGGAGTCGGAGGAGGCTACACCTTC
CASSPGVGGGYTF
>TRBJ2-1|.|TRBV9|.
TGTGCCAGCAGCGTAGGACAGCCGAGGGATGAGCAGTTCTTC
CASSVGQPRDEQFF
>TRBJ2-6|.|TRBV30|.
TGTGCCTGGAGTGTAGGGTTTGGGGCCAACATCCTGACTTTC
CAWSVGFGANILTF
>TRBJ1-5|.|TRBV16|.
TGTGCCAGCAGTCAGCGAGGTGGAAATCAGCCCCAGCATTTT
CASSQRGGNQPQHF
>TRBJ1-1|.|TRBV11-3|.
TGTGCCAGCAGCTTACACCGAGCGAACACTGAAGCTTTCTTT
CASSLHRANTEAFF
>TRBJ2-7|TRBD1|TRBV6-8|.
TGTGCCATCAGCCTGGGACAGGGGTCTCACTACGAGCAGTACTTC
CAISLGQGSHYEQYF
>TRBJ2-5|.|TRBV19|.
TGTGCCAGTAGTATATCAGGACAGAGAGAGACCCAGTACTTC
CASSISGQRETQYF
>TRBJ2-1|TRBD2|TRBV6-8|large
TGTGCCAGCAGTGTAACTAGCGGAGCCTACAATGAGCAGTTCTTC
CASSVTSGAYNEQFF
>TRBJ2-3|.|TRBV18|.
TGTGCCAGCTCACCACCTTCCCCCGGGGATACGCAGTATTTT
CASSPPSPGDTQYF
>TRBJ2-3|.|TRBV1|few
TGCGCCAGCAGCGGAGGGACTAGCGGAACCACAGATACGCAGTATTTT
CASSGGTSGTTDTQYF
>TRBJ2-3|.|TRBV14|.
TGTGCCAGCAGCCAAGTCATAGGGATGGGGACAGATACGCAGTATTTT
CASSQVIGMGTDTQYF
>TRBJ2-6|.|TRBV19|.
TGTGCCAGAGAGGGCTCTGGGGCCAACGTCCTGACTTTC
CAREGSGANVLTF
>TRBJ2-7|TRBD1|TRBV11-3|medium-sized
TGTGCCAGCAGCTTAGAACCGGGACAGGGAAAGTGGGAGCAGTACTTC
CASSLEPGQGKWEQYF
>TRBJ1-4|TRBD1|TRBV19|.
TGTGCCAGTAGTCTACCGGGACAGGGAGGAGAAAAACTGTTTTTT
CASSLPGQGGEKLFF
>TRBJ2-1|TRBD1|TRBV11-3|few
TGTGCCAGCAGTACCGGGACAGGGGGCATCAATGAGCAGTTCTTC
CASSTGTGGINEQFF
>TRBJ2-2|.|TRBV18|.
TGTGCCAGCTCTCCTTTCGAGAATGACGCCGGGGAGCTGTTTTTT
CASSPFENDAGELFF
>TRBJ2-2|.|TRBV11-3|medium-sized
TGTGCCAGCAGCCTTACTGGGTCGGGGACCGGGGAGCTGTTTTTT
CASSLTGSGTGELFF
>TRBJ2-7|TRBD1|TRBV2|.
TGTGCCAGCATAACAGGGGGTAACTACGAGCAGTACTTC
CASITGGNYEQYF
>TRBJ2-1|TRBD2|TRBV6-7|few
TGTGCCAGCAGTAGTCCCGGGACTAGCGGGATCAATGAGCAGTTCTTC
CASSSPGTSGINEQFF
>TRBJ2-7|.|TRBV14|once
TGTGCCAGCAGCCATTTGGGAGAAGCTGGGGGCGAGCAGTACTTC
CASSHLGEAGGEQYF
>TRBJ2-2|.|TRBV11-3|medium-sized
TGTGCCAGCAGCTTGGCCCGCGGCACCGGGGAGCTGTTTTTT
CASSLARGTGELFF
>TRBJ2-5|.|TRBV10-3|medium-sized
TGTGCCATCAGTGAGTCGACAAGGGGTGCCCAAGAGACCCAGTACTTC
CAISESTRGAQETQYF
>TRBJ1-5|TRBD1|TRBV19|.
TGTGCCATGGGAGGGGGCTTGGGTCAGCCCCAGCATTTT
CAMGGGLGQPQHF
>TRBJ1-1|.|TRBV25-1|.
TGTGCCAGCAGACAGACGAACACTGAAGCTTTCTTT
CASRQTNTEAFF
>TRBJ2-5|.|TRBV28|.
TGTGCCAGCATGGTGGGCCTACAAGAGACCCAGTACTTC
CASMVGLQETQYF
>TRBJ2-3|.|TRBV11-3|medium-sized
TGTGCCAGCACCACCCTTCCTTCCACAGATACGCAGTATTTT
CASTTLPSTDTQYF
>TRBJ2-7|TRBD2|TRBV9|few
TGTGCCAGCAGCCCTGAGATAGCGGGAGGGTCCGAGCAGTACTTC
CASSPEIAGGSEQYF
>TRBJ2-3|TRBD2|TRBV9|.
TGTGCCAGCAGTGGGACTAGCGGGAGCGTCGGCACAGATACGCAGTATTTT
CASSGTSGSVGTDTQYF
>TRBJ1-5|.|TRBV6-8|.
TGTGCCAGCAGGGTGACGGCAGATAGCAATCAGCCCCAGCATTTT
CASRVTADSNQPQHF
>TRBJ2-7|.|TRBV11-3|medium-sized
TGTGCCAGCAGCTTGGTAGCGTCCTCCTACGAGCAGTACTTC
CASSLVASSYEQYF
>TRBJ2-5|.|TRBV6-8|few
TGTGCCAGCAGTTATGGGCTGGGGTTAGAGACCCAGTACTTC
CASSYGLGLETQYF
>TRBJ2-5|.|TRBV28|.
TGTGCCAGCAGTAGACTAGATGAAGAGACCCAGTACTTC
CASSRLDEETQYF
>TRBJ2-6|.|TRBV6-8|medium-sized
TGTGCCAGCACCCCAAGGGACTCTGGGGCCAACGTCCTGACTTTC
CASTPRDSGANVLTF
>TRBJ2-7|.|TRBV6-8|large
TGTGCCAGCAGTCACGACTACTACGAGCAGTACTTC
CASSHDYYEQYF
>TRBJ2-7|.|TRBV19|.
TGTGCCAGTAGTGGAGACCATCGCTCCTACGAGCAGTACTTC
CASSGDHRSYEQYF
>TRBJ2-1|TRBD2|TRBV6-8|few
TGTGCCAGCAGTTACTCGACTAGCGGGCACAATGAGCAGTTCTTC
CASSYSTSGHNEQFF
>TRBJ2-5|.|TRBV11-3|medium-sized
TGTGCCAGCAGCTTAAGCCCTGCGGGGGAGACCCAGTACTTC
CASSLSPAGETQYF
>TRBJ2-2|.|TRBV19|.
TGTGCCAGTAACGTGGGAAGGGCTCTAGGGGGGGAGCTGTTTTTT
CASNVGRALGGELFF
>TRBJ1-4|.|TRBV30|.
TGTGCCTGGACTAGGGGACTAGGTGATGAAAAACTGTTTTTT
CAWTRGLGDEKLFF
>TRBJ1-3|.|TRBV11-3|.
TGTGCCAGCAGCCCCCAAGGAATCTCTGGAAACACCATATATTTT
CASSPQGISGNTIYF
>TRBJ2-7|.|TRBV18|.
TGTGCCAGCTCACCACGAGGTCAGGGGCCCTACGAGCAGTACTTC
CASSPRGQGPYEQYF
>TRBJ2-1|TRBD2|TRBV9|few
TGTGCCAGCAGCGGGACTAGCGGGAGCTCCTACAATGAGCAGTTCTTC
CASSGTSGSSYNEQFF
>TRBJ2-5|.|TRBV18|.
TGTGCCAGCTCACCCGCAGACCAAGAGACCCAGTACTTC
CASSPADQETQYF
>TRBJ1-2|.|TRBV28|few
TGTGCCAGCAGTCCCGCGGACCGTTACTATGGCTACACCTTC
CASSPADRYYGYTF
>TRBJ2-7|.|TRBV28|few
TGTGCCAGCAGTGCACAGGGTCAGTATCTCGAGCAGTACTTC
CASSAQGQYLEQYF
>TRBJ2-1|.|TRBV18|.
TGTGCCAGCTCACCACCAGGGAACTCTGACAATGAGCAGTTCTTC
CASSPPGNSDNEQFF